This TCR beta chain is drawn from a study of blood T cell repertoires in COVID-19. Germline V gene sequence: CDR1 MNHEY, CDR2 SMNVEV (reference sequence). The CDR3 is 15 amino acids. The V and J ends lost 5 bases and 2 bases, in that order; junction bases with no gene match: 3. Sequencing was performed with immunoSEQ multiplex PCR; in TCRdb, only in-frame clones are kept and a portion is missing. The data contain 300,000 or so clones, under 90% of them singletons. Which cohort a participant joined came from the clinical history participants gave. The sequence derives from a woman between 45 and 60 years old who had been exposed to COVID-19. Sequences were obtained from PBMCs or T cells enriched from blood (not recorded which). This sequence joins TRBV27 and TRBJ2-1; 10 positions agree with TRBD2. CDR3 nucleotides: TGTGCCAGCAGTATCCTAGCGGGGGCCTACAATGAGCAGTTCTTC. It translates to CASSILAGAYNEQFF.